This T cell receptor (beta chain) derives from a study of PD-1 blockade in classical Hodgkin lymphoma. As for the study in general: Patients got intravenous nivolumab 3 mg/kg every 2 weeks.

Study-level findings and limits: The origin of the repertoire differences remains undefined, with disease activity or prior therapy as possible causes. Significant TCR diversity gains by C4D1 occurred in CD4+ but not CD8+ cells. It was reported that newly diagnosed patients had less baseline TCR diversity than healthy donors.

Assay: immunoSEQ multiplex PCR; the TCRdb copy retains only in-frame clones and omits some. The table has around 17,000 clones, around 78% seen once. As regards this clone: As yet, its antigen is unknown.

This sample's time point: cycle 4 day 1 (C4D1), after 6 weeks of nivolumab. All trial patients relapsed after autologous stem cell transplantation. From thawed PBMCs, CD4+ T cells were purified using magnetic negative selection. V lost 3 bases and J 9 bases, leaving 9 bases between the germline ends. Germline V CDR1 and CDR2: WNHNN, SYGVQD (reference sequence). The CDR3 contains 12 residues. The chain employs TRBV10-1 and TRBJ2-4, with a weak D call TRBD2 (5 bases). The sample consisted of CD4+ T cells from blood, taken before the fourth cycle of nivolumab. This sequence was found in a human donor with classical Hodgkin lymphoma. The CDR3 sequence is CASSDPSGIQYF. DNA of the CDR3: TGCGCCAGCAGTGACCCAAGCGGCATTCAGTACTTC.